The clone carrying this T cell receptor (beta chain) was found once. Its antigen is as yet unknown. Primers included in the PCR were 60 Vbeta and 13 Jbeta primers. Here immunoSEQ multiplex PCR was the method, and the copy in TCRdb shows in-frame clones only, minus some. The repertoire holds approximately 150,000 clones, with roughly 79% as singletons. These data are taken from a study of cytomegalovirus exposure and HLA in healthy donors. The donors comprised healthy bone marrow donors. Study outcomes and limitations: With later analysis, a missense DCLRE1C variant became linked to TCR beta V- and J-gene trimming. The number of N-insertions in an Asian-associated ancestry cluster was reportedly below the 666-donor mean in a later analysis.

This receptor was taken from a woman between 40 and 50 years old in good health and CMV-seronegative. Material: PBMCs.

CDR3 bases: TGTGCCAGCAGTTTATCGCCCGAGCTTTACGAGCAGTACTTC. Amino acid sequence: CASSLSPELYEQYF. The chain has TRBV27 and TRBJ2-7; no definite D call. The germline V gene has CDR1 MNHEY and CDR2 SMNVEV (reference sequence). Trimming removed 0 bases at V and 4 bases at J, with 10 bases between. The length of the CDR3 is 14 residues.